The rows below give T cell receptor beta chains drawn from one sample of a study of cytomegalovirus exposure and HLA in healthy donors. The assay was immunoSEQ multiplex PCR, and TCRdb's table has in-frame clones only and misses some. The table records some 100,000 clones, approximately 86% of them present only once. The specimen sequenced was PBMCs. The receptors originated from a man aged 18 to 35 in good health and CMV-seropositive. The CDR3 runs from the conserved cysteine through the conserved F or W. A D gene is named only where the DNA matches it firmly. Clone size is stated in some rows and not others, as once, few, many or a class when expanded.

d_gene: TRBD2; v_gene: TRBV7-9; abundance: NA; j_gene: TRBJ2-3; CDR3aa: CASRRSGTSRADTQYF
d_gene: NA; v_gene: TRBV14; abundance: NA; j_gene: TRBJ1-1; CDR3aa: CASSQSPMVAEAFF
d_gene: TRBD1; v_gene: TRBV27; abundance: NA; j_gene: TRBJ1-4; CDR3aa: CASRTRGLGEKLFF
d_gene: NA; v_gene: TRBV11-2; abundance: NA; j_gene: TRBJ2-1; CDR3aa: CASSLGRGYEQFF
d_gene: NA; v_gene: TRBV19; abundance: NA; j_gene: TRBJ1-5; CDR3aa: CASSMSSRGSNQPQHF
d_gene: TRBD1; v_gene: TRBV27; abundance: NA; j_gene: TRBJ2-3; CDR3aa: CASSLNRLGQGMVDTQYF
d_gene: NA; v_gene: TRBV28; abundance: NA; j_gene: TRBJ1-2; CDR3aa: CASSISDSPYGYTF
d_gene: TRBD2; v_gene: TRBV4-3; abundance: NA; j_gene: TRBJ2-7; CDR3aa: CASSQDHTSGAYEQYF
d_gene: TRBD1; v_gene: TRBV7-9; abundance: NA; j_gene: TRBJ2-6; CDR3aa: CASSPWGQAPSGANVLTF
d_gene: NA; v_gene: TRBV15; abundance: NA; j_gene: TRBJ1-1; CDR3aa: CATSRQTGSPEAFF
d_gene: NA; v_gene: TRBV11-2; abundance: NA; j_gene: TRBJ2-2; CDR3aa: CASSLRRGKTGELFF
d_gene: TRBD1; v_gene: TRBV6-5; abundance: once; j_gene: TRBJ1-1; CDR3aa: CASSYQGVRDTEAFF
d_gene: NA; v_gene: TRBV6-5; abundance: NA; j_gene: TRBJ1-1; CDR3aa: CASRVDMNTEAFF